The 15 T cell receptor beta chains in this list originate from one sample, sequenced in a study of T-cell reconstitution after alpha-beta-depleted transplantation in children. It was with unique molecular identifiers that the TCRbeta library was prepared. TCRdb passed the PCR reads through MiXCR, listing each CDR3 protein once. There are 230,000 or so distinct CDR3 sequences in the sample; around 11% occur only once, and roughly 2.8% lies in the top ten. The source material was PBMCs from the stem cell graft donor, sampled from the stem cell graft. These receptors were collected from a human donor who donated a stem cell graft to a child with acute lymphoblastic leukemia.

There are many counts of this clonotype. This chain uses TRBV20-1 with TRBJ2-7; 8 nucleotides align to TRBD1. Looked up from germline, CDR1 is DFQATT and CDR2 is SNEGSKA (reference sequence). V shed 3 bases, J shed 0 bases, and the junction held 4 bases outside the gene matches. CDR3 length: 14 residues. This chain's CDR3 is CSARRTGSSYEQYF. As DNA, the CDR3 is TGCAGTGCTAGGAGGACAGGGAGCTCCTACGAGCAGTACTTC.

In its sample, this clonotype was seen many times. This chain uses TRBV29-1 with TRBJ2-7; TRBD1 is a possible D gene (6 bases). CDR1 and CDR2 from the germline V gene are SQVTM and ANQGSEA. The CDR3 has 14 amino acids. Trimming shortened V by 3 bases and J by 3 bases, and 15 bases separated the two germline ends. The CDR3 DNA follows: TGCAGCGTTGATCTGACAGGCCTTGGCTACGAGCAGTACTTC. This sequence encodes CSVDLTGLGYEQYF.

This clonotype came up many times. V and J are TRBV12-3 or TRBV12-4 and TRBJ2-3; TRBD1 is a possible D gene (6 bases). V dropped 6 bases and J dropped 0 bases, with 13 bases sitting between them. This CDR3 is built from 15 residues. The CDR3 loop reads CASSPGTYSTDTQYF. CDR3 DNA sequence: TGTGCCAGCAGCCCCGGGACATATAGCACAGATACGCAGTATTTT.

This clonotype was counted at least ten times. The chain recombines TRBV7-2 with TRBJ2-1; D is unclear. The CDR3 has 11 amino acids. Germline-derived CDR1 and CDR2 are SGHTA and FQGNSA. Trimming stripped 1 base from V and 15 bases from J, with 10 bases between. The DNA of the CDR3 is TGTGCCAGCAGCTTAGAACTTGGTTGGTTCTTC. This encodes CASSLELGWFF.

This clonotype has ten or more counts. The genes are TRBV20-1 and TRBJ2-3; no definite D call. V lost 4 bases and J lost 4, with 12 bases in between. This CDR3 has 13 amino acids. CDR1 is DFQATT, CDR2 SNEGSKA, per germline (reference sequence). CDR3 in amino acids: CSATRTDPDTQYF. In nucleotides, the CDR3 is TGCAGTGCTACTAGGACCGACCCAGATACGCAGTATTTT.

This clonotype was counted many times. The chain is built from TRBV5-1 and TRBJ2-1, with D perhaps TRBD1 (6 bases). The V end lost 0 bases, the J end lost 6 bases, and 13 bases lay between the germline ends. CDR1 and CDR2 from the germline V gene are SGHRS and YFSETQ. This CDR3 has 15 residues. CDR3 sequence: CASSLESGVFNEQFF. Here the CDR3 DNA reads TGCGCCAGCAGCTTGGAATCAGGGGTCTTCAATGAGCAGTTCTTC.

At least ten counts were recorded for this clonotype. The V call is TRBV9, the J call TRBJ1-2; D might be TRBD1 (5 bases). Germline V gives CDR1 SGDLS, CDR2 YYNGEE. The length of the CDR3 is 14 residues. Trimming took 2 bases from V and 7 from J, leaving 15 bases between them. The CDR3 DNA sequence: TGTGCCAGCAGCGTGGGGCAGCAGGAAGGTGGCTACACCTTC. Translating it yields CASSVGQQEGGYTF.

This clonotype was picked up many times. The chain links TRBV7-6 to TRBJ2-2, with TRBD2 matching over 8 bases. This CDR3 comprises 16 residues. V lost 2 bases, J lost 5 bases, and 7 bases stayed unmatched. Per the germline V gene, CDR1 is SGHVS and CDR2 is FNYEAQ. CDR3 sequence (DNA): TGTGCCAGCAGCTTAATCGGGACTAGTGGAACCGGGGAGCTGTTTTTT. Translating it yields CASSLIGTSGTGELFF.

This clonotype was counted only a few times. This sequence joins TRBV18 and TRBJ1-3; D call uncertain. The germline gives CDR1 KGHSH, CDR2 LQKENI. This CDR3 is 15 amino acids long. V lost 3 bases and J lost 0, with 9 bases in between. CDR3 nucleotide sequence: TGTGCCAGCTCACCCACGGCGGTCTCTGGAAACACCATATATTTT. It specifies CASSPTAVSGNTIYF.

Only a few counts were recorded for this clonotype. The chain carries TRBV4-3 and TRBJ1-4; tentatively, D is TRBD1 (5 bases). The V gene's germline CDR1 is LGHNA and CDR2 YSLEER. V shed 1 base and J shed 5 bases, with 11 bases lying between them. The CDR3 runs to 15 residues. The CDR3 loop reads CASSQAMDINEKLFF. The DNA of the CDR3 is TGCGCCAGCAGCCAAGCCATGGACATAAATGAAAAACTGTTTTTT.

This clonotype was picked up many times. J is TRBJ1-5 and V is TRBV5-1; 7 bases map to TRBD1. J lost 0 bases, V lost 0 bases, and 3 bases had no gene match. Germline assignment: CDR1 SGHRS and CDR2 YFSETQ. The CDR3 is 16 residues long. The DNA of the CDR3 is TGCGCCAGCAGCTTGGGACAGGGATATAGCAATCAGCCCCAGCATTTT. Translation: CASSLGQGYSNQPQHF.

The chain employs TRBV9 and TRBJ2-1; D call uncertain. Germline CDR1 SGDLS, CDR2 YYNGEE. There are 17 residues in the CDR3. Deletions cut 4 bases from V and 5 bases from J, with 22 bases between. The chain's CDR3 is CASSPRPGSPHNNEQFF. The CDR3 DNA reads as TGTGCCAGCAGCCCGCGACCCGGGTCCCCTCACAACAATGAGCAGTTCTTC. Together with reference TRBV9 and TRBJ2-1, the CDR3 gives the full variable domain: DSGVTQTPKHLITATGQRVTLRCSPRSGDLSVYWYQQSLDQGLQFLIQYYNGEERAKGNILERFSAQQFPDLHSELNLSSLELGDSALYFCASSPRPGSPHNNEQFFGPGTRLTVL.

Ten or more counts support this clonotype. The genes are TRBV29-1 and TRBJ1-5, with 8 bases lining up with TRBD1. The CDR3 runs 12 residues. V was clipped by 4 bases and J by 5 bases; unmatched bases: 1. CDR1 SQVTM and CDR2 ANQGSEA come from the germline V gene. In nucleotides, the CDR3 is TGCAGCGTTGCGACAGGGGATCAGCCCCAGCATTTT. It yields the protein CSVATGDQPQHF. The full variable domain, its missing parts supplied by reference TRBV29-1 and TRBJ1-5, is SAVISQKPSRDICQRGTSLTIQCQVDSQVTMMFWYRQQPGQSLTLIATANQGSEATYESGFVIDKFPISRPNLTFSTLTVSNMSPEDSSIYLCSVATGDQPQHFGDGTRLSIL.

The table lists this clonotype with a few counts. V gene TRBV5-1 combines with J gene TRBJ1-6, with TRBD1 identical over 7 bases. The germline V gene encodes CDR1 SGHRS and CDR2 YFSETQ. J gave up 13 bases and V 4 bases, and 23 bases lay outside the gene matches. This CDR3 is built from 18 residues. In DNA, the CDR3 is TGCGCCAGCAGCCCCACCCCCTTAAACAGGGGCCCCGTAAGGCCCCTCCACTTT. Protein: CASSPTPLNRGPVRPLHF.

This clonotype was recorded at least ten times. Written as DNA, the CDR3 is TGTGCCAGCACCAACTCGACAGGGTTAGCGAATACGCAGTATTTT. This translates into CASTNSTGLANTQYF. V usage is TRBV12-3 or TRBV12-4 and J usage is TRBJ2-3; TRBD1 agrees at 7 bases. The CDR3 totals 15 residues. Trimming removed 7 bases from V and 7 bases from J; junction bases left unmatched: 14.